This T cell receptor (beta chain) was documented in a study of human T cells and chemical hapten exposure. Unique molecular identifiers were attached to individual cDNA molecules within the library. TCRdb re-called the RACE reads with MiXCR, one entry per CDR3 protein. The sample lists roughly 380,000 distinct CDR3 sequences, around 5% occurring once. This clonotype was counted many times. As to time point: patch test 1, 2 weeks after DPC sensitization. As to treatment: therapeutic diphenylcyclopropenone sensitization with weekly scalp DPC. Phlebotomy was performed prior to application of every patch test. Germline assignment: CDR1 MNHNY and CDR2 SVGAGI (reference sequence). The CDR3 loop spans 14 amino acids. With V trimmed by 3 bases and J by 9 bases, 6 bases remained unmatched.

This receptor was obtained from a woman between 50 and 59 years old with alopecia areata. Some clones in this sample may be carry-over from other donors' samples. The chain carries TRBV6-6 and TRBJ2-4; TRBD2 aligns across 9 bases. Sequences were derived from whole blood, sampled in connection with sensitization to the hapten diphenylcyclopropenone (DPC). The CDR3 sequence: CASSYEAGGGIQYF. CDR3 nucleotide sequence: TGTGCCAGCAGTTATGAAGCGGGAGGCGGCATTCAGTACTTC.